One sample yielded the 16 T cell receptor beta chains listed below, sequenced in a study of regulatory T cells in long-lasting Graves disease. The time point is: persistent/refractory GD, antithyroid drugs over 5 years with positive TRAb. From RNA extracted from PBMCs, the TCR library was made. With iRepertoire HTBI primers and Arm-PCR of CDR3 regions, TCR beta libraries were built. TCRdb analysed the multiplex PCR reads with MiXCR anew, one entry per CDR3 protein. The repertoire has 500,000 to 700,000 distinct CDR3 sequences, around 32% of them found once; the top ten carry about 40%. Here the sequenced sample was peripheral blood mononuclear cells (PBMCs), taken when the disease was refractory, from a patient treated with antithyroid drugs. The source is a female donor with Graves disease.

The gene calls are TRBV6-2 or TRBV6-3 and TRBJ2-2, with 9 bases aligning to TRBD1. The CDR3 totals 16 residues. V gave up 6 bases and J gave up 4 bases; unmatched junction bases: 9. Per the germline V gene, CDR1 is MNHEY and CDR2 is SVGEGT. CDR3: CASSWDRATGTGELFF. The DNA of the CDR3 is TGTGCCAGCAGCTGGGACAGGGCCACGGGCACCGGGGAGCTGTTTTTT.

This sequence joins TRBV30 and TRBJ2-7; a possible D gene is TRBD1 (5 bases). Germline CDR1 GTSNPN, CDR2 SVGIG (reference sequence). There are 14 residues in the CDR3. V lost 4 bases, J lost 5 bases, and 18 bases lay in between. The CDR3 is CAWTTGAPSHEQYF. The CDR3 DNA reads as TGTGCCTGGACTACAGGTGCCCCGTCCCACGAGCAGTACTTC.

V and J are TRBV6-1 and TRBJ2-7; no definite D call. The CDR3 covers 14 residues. V was pared by 5 bases and J by 2 bases, with 13 bases between. Germline V gene data show CDR1 as MNHNS and CDR2 as SASEGT. The CDR3 loop is CASSPTSLTYEQYF. The CDR3 nucleotides are TGTGCCAGCAGTCCGACTTCTCTAACCTACGAGCAGTACTTC.

The chain couples TRBV27 to TRBJ1-5; D is perhaps TRBD1 (5 bases). Germline V gives CDR1 MNHEY, CDR2 SMNVEV (reference sequence). V was clipped by 6 bases and J by 1 base, with 10 bases between them. The CDR3 contains 14 residues. This CDR3 is CASRREGSNQPQHF. In DNA, the CDR3 is TGTGCCAGCAGAAGGGAGGGGAGCAATCAGCCCCAGCATTTT.

This clonotype has just a few counts. V is TRBV12-5 and J is TRBJ1-4; D gene uncertain. The CDR3 length is 14 residues. V lost 3 bases and J 5 bases, leaving 10 bases between the germline ends. Germline CDR1 reads LGHNT; CDR2 reads FRNRAP. Written as DNA, the CDR3 is TGTGCTAGTGGTTTTAACGGATTAAATGAAAAACTGTTTTTT. This translates into CASGFNGLNEKLFF.

The chain employs TRBV6-1 and TRBJ2-4; tentatively, D is TRBD1 or TRBD2 (5 bases each). This CDR3 spans 15 amino acids. V was cut by 10 bases and J by 1 base, with 17 bases left in between. Germline V gene data show CDR1 as MNHNS and CDR2 as SASEGT. This CDR3 reads CATCRDPPAKNIQYF. DNA for the CDR3: TGTGCCACCTGCCGGGACCCACCGGCCAAAAACATTCAGTACTTC.

This clonotype was detected ten times or more. This chain uses TRBV28 with TRBJ2-4; TRBD1 might be the D (6 bases). The CDR3 spans 14 residues. Germline lookup yields CDR1 MDHEN and CDR2 SYDVKM. The V and J ends lost 8 bases and 2 bases respectively, with 13 bases between them. The CDR3 DNA reads as TGTGCCAGCGACAGTCAGGGGACCAAAAACATTCAGTACTTC. Its translation: CASDSQGTKNIQYF.

This clonotype was detected ten times or more. The CDR3 DNA sequence: TGTGCCAGCAGTGGGGGTCAGGGCCAAGAGACCCAGTACTTC. This translates into CASSGGQGQETQYF. The chain recombines TRBV2 with TRBJ2-5; possibly TRBD1 for D (5 bases). V lost 4 bases and J lost 1, with 10 bases in between. This CDR3 contains 14 residues. Germline CDR1 and CDR2: SNHLY and FYNNEI. Together with reference TRBV2 and TRBJ2-5, the CDR3 gives the full variable domain: EPEVTQTPSHQVTQMGQEVILRCVPISNHLYFYWYRQILGQKVEFLVSFYNNEISEKSEIFDDQFSVERPDGSNFTLKIRSTKLEDSAMYFCASSGGQGQETQYFGPGTRLLVL.

The V call is TRBV20-1, the J call TRBJ2-5; 10 bases are a match to TRBD2. J gave up 3 bases and V 6 bases, and 10 bases lay outside the gene matches. The CDR3 spans 15 residues. Germline CDR1 reads DFQATT; CDR2 reads SNEGSKA (reference sequence). The CDR3 loop reads CSASRTSGREETQYF. CDR3 bases: TGCAGTGCAAGCCGGACTAGCGGTCGGGAAGAGACCCAGTACTTC.

This clonotype was counted many times. This chain connects TRBV11-1 to TRBJ2-5, with TRBD2 as a possible D gene (6 bases). The CDR3 length is 15 residues. Trimming shortened V by 1 base and J by 5 bases, and 14 bases separated the two germline ends. The V gene's germline CDR1 is SGHAT and CDR2 FQDESV (reference sequence). CDR3 sequence reads: CASSLEVGAGETQYF. In DNA, the CDR3 is TGTGCCAGCAGCTTAGAAGTGGGAGCGGGTGAGACCCAGTACTTC.

Concerning this clonotype itself: It is likely a read error, because the conserved phenylalanine at the end of the CDR3 is missing. The gene calls are TRBV27 and TRBJ1-1; perhaps TRBD1 as D (6 bases). The CDR3 runs to 18 residues. Trimming removed 4 bases from V and 3 bases from J, with 24 bases in between. CDR1 MNHEY and CDR2 SMNVEV come from the germline V gene (reference sequence). CDR3 amino acids: CASSSLTPAGAGDTEAFL. CDR3 in DNA: TGTGCCAGCAGTTCTCTCACCCCGGCGGGGGCTGGAGACACTGAAGCTTTCCTT.

The genes are TRBV5-1 and TRBJ1-1, with no clear D. Germline loops: CDR1 SGHRS, CDR2 YFSETQ. This CDR3 has 14 amino acids. V shed 0 bases and J shed 6 bases, with 12 bases lying between them. The CDR3 sequence is CASSLAGRSSEAFF. As DNA, the CDR3 is TGCGCCAGCAGCTTGGCGGGGAGAAGTTCTGAAGCTTTCTTT. The whole variable domain, remainder taken from reference TRBV5-1 and TRBJ1-1, is KAGVTQTPRYLIKTRGQQVTLSCSPISGHRSVSWYQQTPGQGLQFLFEYFSETQRNKGNFPGRFSGRQFSNSRSEMNVSTLELGDSALYLCASSLAGRSSEAFFGQGTRLTVV.

The chain combines TRBV12-3 or TRBV12-4 with TRBJ2-6; D is perhaps TRBD2 (5 bases). This CDR3 has 14 amino acids. Trimming took off 8 bases at V and 3 bases at J, with 11 bases between the two ends. The CDR3 DNA reads as TGTGCCAGCTTGACGGGGAGTGGGGCCAACGTCCTGACTTTC. The encoded protein is CASLTGSGANVLTF.

V and J are TRBV19 and TRBJ2-2; the D is unclear. The CDR3 runs 14 residues. Trimming took off 8 bases at V and 3 bases at J, with 13 bases between the two ends. Germline loops: CDR1 LNHDA, CDR2 SQIVND (reference sequence). The CDR3 loop reads CASARSPDTGELFF. DNA for the CDR3: TGTGCCAGTGCCCGGAGTCCTGACACCGGGGAGCTGTTTTTT.

The rearrangement joins TRBV27 to TRBJ2-2, with D maybe TRBD1 (5 bases). Germline lookup yields CDR1 MNHEY and CDR2 SMNVEV (reference sequence). CDR3 size: 17 residues. V lost 4 bases, J lost 7 bases, and 22 bases lay in between. This CDR3 is CASSSPPRTTPSGELFF. As DNA, the CDR3 is TGTGCCAGCAGTTCCCCCCCACGGACAACGCCGAGCGGGGAGCTGTTTTTT.

This clonotype came up a few times. V and J are TRBV18 and TRBJ1-1, with D hard to call. The CDR3 is 15 amino acids. Germline-derived CDR1 and CDR2 are KGHSH and LQKENI. The V end lost 3 bases, the J end lost 0 bases, and 11 bases lay between the germline ends. CDR3 nucleotides: TGTGCCAGCTCACCGGAGGTACGAGTGAACACTGAAGCTTTCTTT. Protein sequence: CASSPEVRVNTEAFF.